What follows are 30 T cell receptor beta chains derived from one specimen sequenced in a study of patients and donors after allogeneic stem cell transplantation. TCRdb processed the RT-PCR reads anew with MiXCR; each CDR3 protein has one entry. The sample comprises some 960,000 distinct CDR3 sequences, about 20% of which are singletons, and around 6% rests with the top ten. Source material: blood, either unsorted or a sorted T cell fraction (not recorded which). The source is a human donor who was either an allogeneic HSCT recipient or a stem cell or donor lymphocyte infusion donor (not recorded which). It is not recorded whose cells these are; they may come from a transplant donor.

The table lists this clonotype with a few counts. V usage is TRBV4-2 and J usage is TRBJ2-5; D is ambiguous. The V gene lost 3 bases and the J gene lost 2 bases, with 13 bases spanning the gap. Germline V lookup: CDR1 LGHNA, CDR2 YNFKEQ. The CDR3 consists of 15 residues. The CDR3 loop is CASSHPRATQETQYF. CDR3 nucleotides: TGTGCCAGCAGCCACCCCCGGGCTACTCAAGAGACCCAGTACTTC.

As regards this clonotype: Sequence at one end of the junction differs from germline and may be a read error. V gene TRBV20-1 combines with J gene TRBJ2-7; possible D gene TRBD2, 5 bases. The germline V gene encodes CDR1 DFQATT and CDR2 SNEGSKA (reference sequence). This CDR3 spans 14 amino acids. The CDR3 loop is CSARGLLSSYEQYF. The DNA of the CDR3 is TGCAGTGCCAGAGGGCTTCTAAGCTCCTACGAGCAGTACTTC.

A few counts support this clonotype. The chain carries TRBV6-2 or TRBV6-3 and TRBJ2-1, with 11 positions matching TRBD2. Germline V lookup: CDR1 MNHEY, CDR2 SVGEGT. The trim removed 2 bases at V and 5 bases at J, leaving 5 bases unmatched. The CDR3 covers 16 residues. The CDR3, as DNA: TGTGCCAGCAGTTACACTACTAGCGGGAGAAACAATGAGCAGTTCTTC. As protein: CASSYTTSGRNNEQFF.

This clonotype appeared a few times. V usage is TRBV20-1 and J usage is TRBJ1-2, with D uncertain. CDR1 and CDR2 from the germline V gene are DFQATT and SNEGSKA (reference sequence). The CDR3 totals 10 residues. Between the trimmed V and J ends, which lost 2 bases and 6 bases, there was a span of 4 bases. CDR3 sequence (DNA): TGCAGTGCTAGATACGATGGCTACACCTTC. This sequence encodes CSARYDGYTF.

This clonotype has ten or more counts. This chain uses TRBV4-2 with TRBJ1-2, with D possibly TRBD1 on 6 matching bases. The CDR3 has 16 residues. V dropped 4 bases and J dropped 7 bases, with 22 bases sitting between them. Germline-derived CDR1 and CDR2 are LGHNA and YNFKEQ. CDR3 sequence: CASSLIGAGGAGGYTF. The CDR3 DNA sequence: TGTGCCAGCAGCCTAATAGGAGCGGGGGGCGCGGGTGGCTACACCTTC.

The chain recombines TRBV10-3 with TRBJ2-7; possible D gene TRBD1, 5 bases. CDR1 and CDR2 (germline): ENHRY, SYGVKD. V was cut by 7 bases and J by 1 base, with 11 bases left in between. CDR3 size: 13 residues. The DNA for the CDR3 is TGTGCCATCAACGGAGACAGTTCCTACGAGCAGTACTTC. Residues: CAINGDSSYEQYF.

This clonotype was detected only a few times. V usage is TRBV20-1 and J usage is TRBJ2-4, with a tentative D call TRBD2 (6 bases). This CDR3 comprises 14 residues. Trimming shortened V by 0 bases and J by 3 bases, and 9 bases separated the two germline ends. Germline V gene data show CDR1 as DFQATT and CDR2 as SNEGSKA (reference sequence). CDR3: CSARERTIKNIQYF. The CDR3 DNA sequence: TGCAGTGCTAGAGAGAGGACTATCAAAAACATTCAGTACTTC.

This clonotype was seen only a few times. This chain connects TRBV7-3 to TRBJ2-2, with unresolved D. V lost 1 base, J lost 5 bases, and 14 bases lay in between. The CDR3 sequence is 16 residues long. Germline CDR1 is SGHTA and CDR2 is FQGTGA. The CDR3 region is CASSLNKGQSTGELFF. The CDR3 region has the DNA TGTGCCAGCAGCTTAAATAAAGGCCAGTCGACCGGGGAGCTGTTTTTT.

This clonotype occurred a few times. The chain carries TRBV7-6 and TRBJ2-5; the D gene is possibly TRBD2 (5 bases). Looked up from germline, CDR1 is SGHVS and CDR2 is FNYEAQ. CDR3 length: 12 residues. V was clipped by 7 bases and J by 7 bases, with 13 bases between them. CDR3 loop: CASNTRAGTQYF. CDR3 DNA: TGTGCCAGCAACACTAGGGCGGGGACCCAGTACTTC.

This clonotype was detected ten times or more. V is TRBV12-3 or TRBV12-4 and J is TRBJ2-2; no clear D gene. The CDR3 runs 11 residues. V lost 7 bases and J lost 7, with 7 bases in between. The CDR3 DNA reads TGTGCCAGCACCTTGGGCGGGGAGCTGTTTTTT. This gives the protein CASTLGGELFF.

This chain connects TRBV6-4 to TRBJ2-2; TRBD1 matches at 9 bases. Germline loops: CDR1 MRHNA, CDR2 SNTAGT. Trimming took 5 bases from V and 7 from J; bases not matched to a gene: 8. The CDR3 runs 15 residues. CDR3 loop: CASSKTGGVNGELFF. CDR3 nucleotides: TGTGCCAGCAGTAAAACAGGGGGCGTCAACGGGGAGCTGTTTTTT.

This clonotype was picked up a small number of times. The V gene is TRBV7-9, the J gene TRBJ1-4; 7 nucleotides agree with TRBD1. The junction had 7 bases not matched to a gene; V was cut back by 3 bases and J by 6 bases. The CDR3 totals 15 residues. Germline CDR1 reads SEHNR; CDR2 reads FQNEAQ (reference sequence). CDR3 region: CASSLTQGRDEKLFF. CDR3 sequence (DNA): TGTGCCAGCAGCTTGACACAGGGGAGGGATGAAAAACTGTTTTTT. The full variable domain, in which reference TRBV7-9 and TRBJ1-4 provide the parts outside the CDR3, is DTGVSQNPRHKITKRGQNVTFRCDPISEHNRLYWYRQTLGQGPEFLTYFQNEAQLEKSRLLSDRFSAERPKGSFSTLEIQRTEQGDSAMYLCASSLTQGRDEKLFFGSGTQLSVL.

CDR3 region: CASSYSLNSPLHF. For the CDR3, the DNA is TGTGCCAGCAGTTACTCACTTAATTCACCCCTCCACTTT. This chain links TRBV6-5 with TRBJ1-6; D unresolved. The CDR3 consists of 13 residues. The V gene lost 0 bases and the J gene lost 6 bases, with 3 bases spanning the gap. Germline CDR1 MNHEY, CDR2 SVGAGI.

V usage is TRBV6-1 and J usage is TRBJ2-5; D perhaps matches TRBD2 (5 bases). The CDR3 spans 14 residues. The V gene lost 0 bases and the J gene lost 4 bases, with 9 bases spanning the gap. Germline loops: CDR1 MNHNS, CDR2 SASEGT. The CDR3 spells CASSEADSPETQYF. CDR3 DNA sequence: TGTGCCAGCAGTGAAGCGGACTCTCCAGAGACCCAGTACTTC.

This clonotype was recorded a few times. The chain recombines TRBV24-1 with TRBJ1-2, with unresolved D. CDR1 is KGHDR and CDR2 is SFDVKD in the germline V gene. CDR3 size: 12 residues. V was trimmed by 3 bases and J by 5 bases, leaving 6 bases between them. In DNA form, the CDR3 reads TGTGCCACCAGTGATACGAGTTATGGCTACACCTTC. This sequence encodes CATSDTSYGYTF.

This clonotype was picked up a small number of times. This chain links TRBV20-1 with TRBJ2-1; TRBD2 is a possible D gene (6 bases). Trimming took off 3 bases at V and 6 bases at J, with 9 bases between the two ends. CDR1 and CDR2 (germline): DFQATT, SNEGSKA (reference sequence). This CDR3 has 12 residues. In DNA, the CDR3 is TGCAGTGCTAGCGGGAGTCCCAATGAGCAGTTCTTC. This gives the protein CSASGSPNEQFF.

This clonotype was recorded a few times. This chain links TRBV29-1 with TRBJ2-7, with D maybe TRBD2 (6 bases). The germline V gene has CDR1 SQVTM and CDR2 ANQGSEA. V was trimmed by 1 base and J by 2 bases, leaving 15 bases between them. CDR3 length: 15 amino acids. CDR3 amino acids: CSVEAHRGITYEQYF. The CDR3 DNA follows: TGCAGCGTTGAAGCCCATCGGGGGATTACCTACGAGCAGTACTTC.

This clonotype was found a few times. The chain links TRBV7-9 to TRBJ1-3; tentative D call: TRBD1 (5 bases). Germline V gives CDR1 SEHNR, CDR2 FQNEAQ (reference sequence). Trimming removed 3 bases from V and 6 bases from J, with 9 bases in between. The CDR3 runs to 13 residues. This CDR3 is CASSFGGENTIYF. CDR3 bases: TGTGCCAGCAGCTTCGGGGGTGAAAACACCATATATTTT. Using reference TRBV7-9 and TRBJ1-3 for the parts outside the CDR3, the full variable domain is DTGVSQNPRHKITKRGQNVTFRCDPISEHNRLYWYRQTLGQGPEFLTYFQNEAQLEKSRLLSDRFSAERPKGSFSTLEIQRTEQGDSAMYLCASSFGGENTIYFGEGSWLTVV.

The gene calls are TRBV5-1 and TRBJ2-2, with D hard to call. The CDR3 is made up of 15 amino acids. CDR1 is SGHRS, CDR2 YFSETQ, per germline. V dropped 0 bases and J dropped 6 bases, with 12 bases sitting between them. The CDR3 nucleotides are TGCGCCAGCAGCTTGGAGTTACGGGCTCCCGGGGAGCTGTTTTTT. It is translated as CASSLELRAPGELFF.

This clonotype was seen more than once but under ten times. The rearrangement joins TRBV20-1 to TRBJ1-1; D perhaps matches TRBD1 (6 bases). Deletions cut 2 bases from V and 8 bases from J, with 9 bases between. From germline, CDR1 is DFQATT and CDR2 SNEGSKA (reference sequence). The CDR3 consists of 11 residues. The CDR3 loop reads CSARQTGEAFF. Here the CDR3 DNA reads TGCAGTGCTAGACAAACAGGGGAAGCTTTCTTT.

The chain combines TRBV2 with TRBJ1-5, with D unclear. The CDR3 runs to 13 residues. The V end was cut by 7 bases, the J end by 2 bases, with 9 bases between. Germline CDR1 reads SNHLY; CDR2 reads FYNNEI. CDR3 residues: CASTQDGNQPQHF. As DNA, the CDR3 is TGTGCCAGCACCCAGGACGGCAATCAGCCCCAGCATTTT. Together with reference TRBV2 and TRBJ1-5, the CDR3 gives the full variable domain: EPEVTQTPSHQVTQMGQEVILRCVPISNHLYFYWYRQILGQKVEFLVSFYNNEISEKSEIFDDQFSVERPDGSNFTLKIRSTKLEDSAMYFCASTQDGNQPQHFGDGTRLSIL.

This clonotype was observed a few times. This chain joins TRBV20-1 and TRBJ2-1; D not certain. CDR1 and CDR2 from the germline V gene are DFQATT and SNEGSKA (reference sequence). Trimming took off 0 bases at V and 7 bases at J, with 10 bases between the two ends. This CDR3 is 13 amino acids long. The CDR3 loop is CSARDFDPNEQFF. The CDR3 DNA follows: TGCAGTGCTAGAGATTTTGACCCGAATGAGCAGTTCTTC.

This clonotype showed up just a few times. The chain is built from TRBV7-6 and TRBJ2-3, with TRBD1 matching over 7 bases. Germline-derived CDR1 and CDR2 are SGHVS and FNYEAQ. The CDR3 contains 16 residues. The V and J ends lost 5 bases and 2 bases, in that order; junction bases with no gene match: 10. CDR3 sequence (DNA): TGTGCCAGCAGCGCCCACAGGGGTTCCCTCACAGATACGCAGTATTTT. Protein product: CASSAHRGSLTDTQYF. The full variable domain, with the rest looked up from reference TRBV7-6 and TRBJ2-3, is GAGVSQSPRYKVTKRGQDVALRCDPISGHVSLYWYRQALGQGPEFLTYFNYEAQQDKSGLPNDRFSAERPEGSISTLTIQRTEQRDSAMYRCASSAHRGSLTDTQYFGPGTRLTVL.

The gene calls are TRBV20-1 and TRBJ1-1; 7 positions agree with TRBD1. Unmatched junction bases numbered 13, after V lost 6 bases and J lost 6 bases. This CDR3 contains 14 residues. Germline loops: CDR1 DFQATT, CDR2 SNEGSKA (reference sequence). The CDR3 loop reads CSAHPGGEWAEAFF. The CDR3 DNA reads TGCAGTGCCCACCCAGGGGGGGAGTGGGCTGAAGCTTTCTTT.

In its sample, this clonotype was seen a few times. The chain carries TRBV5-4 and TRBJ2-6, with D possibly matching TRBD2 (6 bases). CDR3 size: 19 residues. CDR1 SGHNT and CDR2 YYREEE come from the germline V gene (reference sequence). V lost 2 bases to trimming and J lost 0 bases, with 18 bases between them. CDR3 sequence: CASSLQPGEESSGANVLTF. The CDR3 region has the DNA TGTGCCAGCAGCTTACAACCGGGGGAGGAGAGCTCTGGGGCCAACGTCCTGACTTTC. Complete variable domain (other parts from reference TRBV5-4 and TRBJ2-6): ETGVTQSPTHLIKTRGQQVTLRCSSQSGHNTVSWYQQALGQGPQFIFQYYREEENGRGNFPPRFSGLQFPNYSSELNVNALELDDSALYLCASSLQPGEESSGANVLTFGAGSRLTVL.

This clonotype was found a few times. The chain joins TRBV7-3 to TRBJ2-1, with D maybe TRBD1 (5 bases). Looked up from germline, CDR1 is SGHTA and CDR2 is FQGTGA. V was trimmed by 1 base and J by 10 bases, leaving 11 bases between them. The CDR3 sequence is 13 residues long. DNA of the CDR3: TGTGCCAGCAGCTTAAATGCAGGGCGGGAGCAGTTCTTC. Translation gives CASSLNAGREQFF. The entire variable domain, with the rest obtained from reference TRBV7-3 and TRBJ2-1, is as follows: GAGVSQTPSNKVTEKGKYVELRCDPISGHTALYWYRQSLGQGPEFLIYFQGTGAADDSGLPNDRFFAVRPEGSVSTLKIQRTERGDSAVYLCASSLNAGREQFFGPGTRLTVL.

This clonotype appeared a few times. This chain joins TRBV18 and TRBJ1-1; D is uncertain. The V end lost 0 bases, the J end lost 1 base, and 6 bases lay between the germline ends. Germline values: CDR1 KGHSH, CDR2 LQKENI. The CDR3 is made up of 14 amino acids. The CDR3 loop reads CASSPPERNTEAFF. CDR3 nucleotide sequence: TGTGCCAGCTCACCACCTGAGAGGAACACTGAAGCTTTCTTT.

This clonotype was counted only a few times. CDR3 DNA sequence: TGTGCCAGCAGTTTATCGGCTAGCGGGAGGGACGAGCAGTACTTC. Protein: CASSLSASGRDEQYF. The V gene is TRBV28, the J gene TRBJ2-7; 12 bases are a match to TRBD2. The CDR3 is 15 residues long. Germline CDR1 MDHEN, CDR2 SYDVKM. Losses at the gene ends were 1 base for V and 5 bases for J; bases not matched to a gene: 3.

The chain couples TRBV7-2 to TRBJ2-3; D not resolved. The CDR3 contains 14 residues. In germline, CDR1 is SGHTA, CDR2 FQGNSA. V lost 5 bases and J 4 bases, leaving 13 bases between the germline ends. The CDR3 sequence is CASSRRVPADTQYF. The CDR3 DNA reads TGTGCCAGCAGCCGGAGAGTCCCCGCAGATACGCAGTATTTT.

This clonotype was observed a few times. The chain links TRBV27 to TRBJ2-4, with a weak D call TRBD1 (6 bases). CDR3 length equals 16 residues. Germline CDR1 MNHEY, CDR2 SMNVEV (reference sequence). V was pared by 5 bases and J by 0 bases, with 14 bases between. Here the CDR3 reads CASSNTGNLAKNIQYF. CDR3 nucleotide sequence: TGTGCCAGCAGTAACACAGGGAACCTAGCCAAAAACATTCAGTACTTC.